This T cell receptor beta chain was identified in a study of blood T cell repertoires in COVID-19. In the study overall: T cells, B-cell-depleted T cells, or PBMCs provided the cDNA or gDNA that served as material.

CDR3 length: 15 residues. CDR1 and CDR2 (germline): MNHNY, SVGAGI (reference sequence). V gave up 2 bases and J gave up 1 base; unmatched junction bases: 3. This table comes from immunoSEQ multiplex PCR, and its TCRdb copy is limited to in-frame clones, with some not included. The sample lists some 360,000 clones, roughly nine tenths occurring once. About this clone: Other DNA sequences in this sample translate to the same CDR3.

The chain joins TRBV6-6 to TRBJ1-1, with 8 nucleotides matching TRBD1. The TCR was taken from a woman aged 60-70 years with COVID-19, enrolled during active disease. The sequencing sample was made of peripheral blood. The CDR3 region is CASSYGGQGNTEAFF. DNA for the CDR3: TGTGCCAGCAGTTACGGAGGACAGGGGAACACTGAAGCTTTCTTT.